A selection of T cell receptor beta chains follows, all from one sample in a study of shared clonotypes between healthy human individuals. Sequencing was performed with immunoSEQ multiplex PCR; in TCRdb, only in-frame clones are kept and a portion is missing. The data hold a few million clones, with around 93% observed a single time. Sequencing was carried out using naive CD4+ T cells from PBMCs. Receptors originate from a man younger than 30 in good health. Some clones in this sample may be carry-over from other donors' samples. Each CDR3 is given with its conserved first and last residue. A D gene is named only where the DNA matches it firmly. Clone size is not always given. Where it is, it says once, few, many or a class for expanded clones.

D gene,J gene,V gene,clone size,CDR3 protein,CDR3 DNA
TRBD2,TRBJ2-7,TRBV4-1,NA,CASSQELAGPRSYEQYF,TGCGCCAGCAGCCAAGAACTAGCGGGCCCTCGCTCCTACGAGCAGTACTTC
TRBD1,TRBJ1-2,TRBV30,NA,CAWRPTGGAKVYGYTF,TGTGCCTGGAGGCCAACAGGGGGGGCGAAGGTCTATGGCTACACCTTC
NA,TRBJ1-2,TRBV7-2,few,CASSFGPGAFDGYTF,TGTGCCAGCAGCTTTGGCCCAGGGGCTTTTGATGGCTACACCTTC
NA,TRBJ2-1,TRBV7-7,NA,CASSLGGGGSYNEQFF,TGTGCCAGCAGCTTAGGAGGTGGAGGAAGCTACAATGAGCAGTTCTTC
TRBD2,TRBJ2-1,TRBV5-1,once,CASSGVAGYNEQFF,TGCGCCAGCAGCGGAGTAGCGGGCTACAATGAGCAGTTCTTC
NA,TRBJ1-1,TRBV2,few,CASDRMNTEAFF,TGTGCCTCTGACAGGATGAACACTGAAGCTTTCTTT
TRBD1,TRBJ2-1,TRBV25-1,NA,CASSLGAGGYNEQFF,TGTGCCAGCAGTTTGGGGGCAGGGGGCTACAATGAGCAGTTCTTC
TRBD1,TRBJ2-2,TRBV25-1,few,CASRDRYTGELFF,TGTGCCAGCAGGGACAGGTACACCGGGGAGCTGTTTTTT
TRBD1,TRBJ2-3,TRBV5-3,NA,CARRRIRDRRADTQYF,TGTGCCAGAAGGCGTATCCGGGACAGGAGGGCAGATACGCAGTATTTT
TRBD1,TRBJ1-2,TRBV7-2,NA,CASSWTGNGYTF,TGTGCCAGCAGCTGGACAGGGAATGGCTACACCTTC
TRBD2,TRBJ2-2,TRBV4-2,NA,CASSLLPQRETLGGTGELFF,TGTGCCAGCAGCCTTCTCCCGCAGCGGGAAACCTTGGGGGGAACCGGGGAGCTGTTTTTT
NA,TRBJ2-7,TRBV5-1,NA,CASSLETSTWAYEQYF,TGCGCCAGCAGCTTGGAGACGTCAACCTGGGCCTACGAGCAGTACTTC
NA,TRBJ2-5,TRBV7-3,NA,CASSPGSGLGETQYF,TGTGCCAGCAGCCCCGGATCGGGCTTGGGAGAGACCCAGTACTTC
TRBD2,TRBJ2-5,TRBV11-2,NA,CASSHISGTETQYF,TGTGCCAGCAGCCACATTAGCGGGACTGAGACCCAGTACTTC
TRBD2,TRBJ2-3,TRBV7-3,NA,CASSLVPRTSGRADTQYF,TGTGCCAGCAGCTTAGTTCCCAGGACTAGCGGAAGGGCAGATACGCAGTATTTT
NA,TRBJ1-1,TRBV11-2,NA,CASSSIAGLNTEAFF,TGTGCCAGCAGCTCAATCGCAGGGCTGAACACTGAAGCTTTCTTT
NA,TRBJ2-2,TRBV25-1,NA,CASHDSNTGELFF,TGTGCCAGCCACGACAGTAACACCGGGGAGCTGTTTTTT
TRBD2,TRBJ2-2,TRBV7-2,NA,CASSFALAGTGELFF,TGTGCCAGCAGCTTCGCCTTAGCGGGAACTGGGGAGCTGTTTTTT
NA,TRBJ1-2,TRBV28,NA,CASSTQGPYYGYTF,TGTGCCAGCAGTACACAGGGCCCCTACTATGGCTACACCTTC
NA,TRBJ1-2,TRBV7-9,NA,CASSNIRQAVDGYTF,TGTGCCAGCAGTAATATAAGACAAGCGGTAGATGGCTACACCTTC
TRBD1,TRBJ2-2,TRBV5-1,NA,CASSSDRGKSAGELFF,TGCGCCAGCAGCTCGGACAGGGGAAAGTCGGCCGGGGAGCTGTTTTTT
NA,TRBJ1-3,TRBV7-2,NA,CASSLSASGNTIYF,TGTGCCAGCAGCTTATCCGCCTCTGGAAACACCATATATTTT
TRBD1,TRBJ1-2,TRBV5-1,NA,CASSPTGSYYGYTF,TGCGCCAGCAGCCCGACAGGGTCCTACTATGGCTACACCTTC
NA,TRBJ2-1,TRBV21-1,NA,CASSPTSGTNNEQFF,TGTGCCAGCAGCCCCACTAGCGGGACCAACAATGAGCAGTTCTTC
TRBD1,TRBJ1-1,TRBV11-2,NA,CASRRQGGGTEAFF,TGTGCCAGCAGAAGACAGGGCGGAGGCACTGAAGCTTTCTTT
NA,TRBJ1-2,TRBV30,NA,CAWIWGGSSYYGYTF,TGTGCCTGGATCTGGGGGGGCTCCTCCTACTATGGCTACACCTTC
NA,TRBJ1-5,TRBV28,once,CASRGGDRYNQPQHF,TGTGCCAGTCGGGGGGGCGACAGGTACAATCAGCCCCAGCATTTT
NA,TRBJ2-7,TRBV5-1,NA,CASSLEGGGASYEQYF,TGCGCCAGCAGCTTGGAAGGGGGCGGGGCTTCCTACGAGCAGTACTTC